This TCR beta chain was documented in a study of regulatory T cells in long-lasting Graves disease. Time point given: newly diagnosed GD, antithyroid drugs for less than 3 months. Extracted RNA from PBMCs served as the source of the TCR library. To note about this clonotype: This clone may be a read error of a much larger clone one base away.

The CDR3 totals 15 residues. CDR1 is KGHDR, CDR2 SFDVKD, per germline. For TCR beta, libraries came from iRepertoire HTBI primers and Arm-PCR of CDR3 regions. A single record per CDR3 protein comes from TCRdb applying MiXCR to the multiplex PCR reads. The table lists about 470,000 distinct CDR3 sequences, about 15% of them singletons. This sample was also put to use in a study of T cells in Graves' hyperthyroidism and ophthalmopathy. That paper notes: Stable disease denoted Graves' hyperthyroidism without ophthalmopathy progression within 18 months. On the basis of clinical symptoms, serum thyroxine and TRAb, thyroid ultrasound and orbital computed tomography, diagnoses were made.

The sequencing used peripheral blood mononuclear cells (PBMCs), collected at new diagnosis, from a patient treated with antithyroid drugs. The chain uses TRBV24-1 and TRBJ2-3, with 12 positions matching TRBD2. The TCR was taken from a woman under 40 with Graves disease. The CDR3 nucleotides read TGTGCCGCCAGTGATTTGGGACTAGCGGGAGATACGCAGTATTTT. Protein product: CAASDLGLAGDTQYF.